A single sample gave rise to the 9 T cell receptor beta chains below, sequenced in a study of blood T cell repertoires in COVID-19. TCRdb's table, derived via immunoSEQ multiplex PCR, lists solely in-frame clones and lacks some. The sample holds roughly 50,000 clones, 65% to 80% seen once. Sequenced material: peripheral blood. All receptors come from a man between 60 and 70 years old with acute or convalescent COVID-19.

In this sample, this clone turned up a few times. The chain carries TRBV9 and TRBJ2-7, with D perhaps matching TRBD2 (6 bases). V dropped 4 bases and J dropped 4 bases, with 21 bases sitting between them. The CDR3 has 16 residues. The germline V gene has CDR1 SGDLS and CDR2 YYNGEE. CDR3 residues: CASSPSSLIADYEQYF. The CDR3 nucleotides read TGTGCCAGCAGCCCCAGTAGCCTCATAGCGGATTACGAGCAGTACTTC.

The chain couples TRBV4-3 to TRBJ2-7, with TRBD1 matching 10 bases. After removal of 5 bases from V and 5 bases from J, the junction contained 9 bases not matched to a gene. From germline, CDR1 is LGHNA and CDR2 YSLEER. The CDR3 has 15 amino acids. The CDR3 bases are TGCGCCAGCAGCACCTGGACAGGGGGAACGAACGAGCAGTACTTC. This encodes CASSTWTGGTNEQYF.

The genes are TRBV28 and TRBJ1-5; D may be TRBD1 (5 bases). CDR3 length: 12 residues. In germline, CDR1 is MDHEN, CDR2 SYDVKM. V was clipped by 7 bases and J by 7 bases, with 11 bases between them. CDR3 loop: CASKDIVQPQHF. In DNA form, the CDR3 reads TGTGCCAGCAAGGACATAGTGCAGCCCCAGCATTTT.

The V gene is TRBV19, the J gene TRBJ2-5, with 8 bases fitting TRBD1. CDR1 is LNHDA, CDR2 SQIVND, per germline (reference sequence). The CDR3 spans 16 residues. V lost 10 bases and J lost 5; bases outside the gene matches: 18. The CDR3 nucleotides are TGTGCCACCTCCACTCGACAGGGGAGTATCGGGGAGACCCAGTACTTC. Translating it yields CATSTRQGSIGETQYF.

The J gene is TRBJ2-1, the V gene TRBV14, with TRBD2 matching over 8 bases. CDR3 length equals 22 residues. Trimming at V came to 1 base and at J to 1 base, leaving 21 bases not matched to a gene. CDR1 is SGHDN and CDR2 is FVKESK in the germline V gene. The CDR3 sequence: CASSQGVLGGWSSGASYNEQFF. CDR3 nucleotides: TGTGCCAGCAGCCAAGGAGTCTTGGGGGGATGGAGTAGCGGGGCATCCTACAATGAGCAGTTCTTC.

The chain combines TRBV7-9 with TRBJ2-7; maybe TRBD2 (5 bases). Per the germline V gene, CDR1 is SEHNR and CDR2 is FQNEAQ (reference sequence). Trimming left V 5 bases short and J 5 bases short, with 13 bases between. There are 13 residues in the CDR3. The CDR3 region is CASSPRGPHEQYF. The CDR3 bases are TGTGCCAGCAGCCCTCGAGGGCCTCACGAGCAGTACTTC. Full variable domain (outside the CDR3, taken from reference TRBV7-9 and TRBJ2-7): DTGVSQNPRHKITKRGQNVTFRCDPISEHNRLYWYRQTLGQGPEFLTYFQNEAQLEKSRLLSDRFSAERPKGSFSTLEIQRTEQGDSAMYLCASSPRGPHEQYFGPGTRLTVT.

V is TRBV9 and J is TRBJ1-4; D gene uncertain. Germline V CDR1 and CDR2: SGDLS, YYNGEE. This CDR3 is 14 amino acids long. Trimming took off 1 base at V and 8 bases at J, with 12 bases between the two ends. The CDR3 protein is CASSVMGGSEKLFF. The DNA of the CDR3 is TGTGCCAGCAGCGTAATGGGAGGCTCCGAAAAACTGTTTTTT.

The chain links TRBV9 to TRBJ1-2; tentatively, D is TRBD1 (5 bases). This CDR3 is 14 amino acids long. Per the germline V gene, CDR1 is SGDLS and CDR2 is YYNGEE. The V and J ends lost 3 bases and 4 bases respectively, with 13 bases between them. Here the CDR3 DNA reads TGTGCCAGCAGCGAGCAAACAGGAGCCTATGGCTACACCTTC. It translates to CASSEQTGAYGYTF.

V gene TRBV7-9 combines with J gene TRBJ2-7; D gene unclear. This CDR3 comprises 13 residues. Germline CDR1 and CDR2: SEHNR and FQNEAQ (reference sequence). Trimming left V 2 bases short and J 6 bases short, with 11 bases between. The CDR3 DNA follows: TGTGCCAGCAGCTTAATGACGGGTTCCGAGCAGTACTTC. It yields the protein CASSLMTGSEQYF.